This T cell receptor (beta chain) derives from a study of cytomegalovirus exposure and HLA in healthy donors. Whole-study findings and limits: Most CMV-associated TCR beta chains appeared HLA-restricted in a later analysis.

This clone appeared a few times. Antigen unknown. Both 60 Vbeta primers and 13 Jbeta primers went into the PCR. Profiling relied on immunoSEQ multiplex PCR, and the TCRdb table lists in-frame clones only, not all of them. Among approximately 100,000 clones listed, roughly four fifths were seen once. In nominal health when sampled, donors likely had unrecorded immune exposures nonetheless. The CDR3 covers 15 residues. Germline V gene sequence: CDR1 SGHTA, CDR2 FQGNSA. V shed 5 bases and J shed 7 bases, with 20 bases lying between them. Sequencing used PBMCs. This clonotype was obtained from a male donor in good health and CMV-seropositive. The rearrangement uses TRBV7-2 and TRBJ2-5; D may be TRBD2 (6 bases). The DNA for the CDR3 is TGTGCCAGCAGCACGCAGGAGGGCGCCCAGGCGACCCAGTACTTC. Its protein product is CASSTQEGAQATQYF.